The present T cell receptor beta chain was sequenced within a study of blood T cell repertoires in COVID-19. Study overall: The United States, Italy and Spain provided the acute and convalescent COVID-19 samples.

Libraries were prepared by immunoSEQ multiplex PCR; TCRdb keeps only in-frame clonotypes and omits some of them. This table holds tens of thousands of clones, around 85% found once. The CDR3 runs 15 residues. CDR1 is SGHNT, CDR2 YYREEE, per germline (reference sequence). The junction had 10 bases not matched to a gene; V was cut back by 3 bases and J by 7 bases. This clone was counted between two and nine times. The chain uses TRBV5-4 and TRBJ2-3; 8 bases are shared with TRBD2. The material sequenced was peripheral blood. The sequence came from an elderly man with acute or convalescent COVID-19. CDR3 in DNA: TGTGCCAGCAGCTCCGAAATAGCGGGAAGCTATACGCAGTATTTT. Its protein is CASSSEIAGSYTQYF.